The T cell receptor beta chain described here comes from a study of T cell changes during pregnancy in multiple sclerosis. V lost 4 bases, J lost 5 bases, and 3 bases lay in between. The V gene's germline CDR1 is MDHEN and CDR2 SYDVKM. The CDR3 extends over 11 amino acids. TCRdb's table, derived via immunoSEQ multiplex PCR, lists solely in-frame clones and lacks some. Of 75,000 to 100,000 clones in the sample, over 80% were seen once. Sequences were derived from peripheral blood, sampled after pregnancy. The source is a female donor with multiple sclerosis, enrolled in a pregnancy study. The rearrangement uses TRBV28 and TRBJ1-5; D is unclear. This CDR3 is CASSSDQPQHF. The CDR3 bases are TGTGCCAGCAGTTCGGATCAGCCCCAGCATTTT.